This T cell receptor beta chain was identified in a study of OX40 agonist ivuxolimab in advanced cancers. This CDR3 has 12 amino acids. V lost 8 bases and J lost 1, with 6 bases in between. CDR1 and CDR2 (germline): MDHEN, SYDVKM. Clones were sequenced by immunoSEQ multiplex PCR, and TCRdb holds only the in-frame ones, with some missing. The data contain about 50,000 clones, 77% of them seen just once; the ten biggest clones take up roughly 3%. Material: CD4+ or CD8+ T cells sorted from blood, obtained in a trial of the OX40 agonist ivuxolimab. The J gene is TRBJ1-5, the V gene TRBV28; no firm D call. The receptor's source is an adult with an advanced solid tumor such as melanoma, head and neck, liver or kidney cancer. In nucleotides, the CDR3 is TGTGCCAGCCAAATGAGCAATCAGCCCCAGCATTTT. This translates into CASQMSNQPQHF.